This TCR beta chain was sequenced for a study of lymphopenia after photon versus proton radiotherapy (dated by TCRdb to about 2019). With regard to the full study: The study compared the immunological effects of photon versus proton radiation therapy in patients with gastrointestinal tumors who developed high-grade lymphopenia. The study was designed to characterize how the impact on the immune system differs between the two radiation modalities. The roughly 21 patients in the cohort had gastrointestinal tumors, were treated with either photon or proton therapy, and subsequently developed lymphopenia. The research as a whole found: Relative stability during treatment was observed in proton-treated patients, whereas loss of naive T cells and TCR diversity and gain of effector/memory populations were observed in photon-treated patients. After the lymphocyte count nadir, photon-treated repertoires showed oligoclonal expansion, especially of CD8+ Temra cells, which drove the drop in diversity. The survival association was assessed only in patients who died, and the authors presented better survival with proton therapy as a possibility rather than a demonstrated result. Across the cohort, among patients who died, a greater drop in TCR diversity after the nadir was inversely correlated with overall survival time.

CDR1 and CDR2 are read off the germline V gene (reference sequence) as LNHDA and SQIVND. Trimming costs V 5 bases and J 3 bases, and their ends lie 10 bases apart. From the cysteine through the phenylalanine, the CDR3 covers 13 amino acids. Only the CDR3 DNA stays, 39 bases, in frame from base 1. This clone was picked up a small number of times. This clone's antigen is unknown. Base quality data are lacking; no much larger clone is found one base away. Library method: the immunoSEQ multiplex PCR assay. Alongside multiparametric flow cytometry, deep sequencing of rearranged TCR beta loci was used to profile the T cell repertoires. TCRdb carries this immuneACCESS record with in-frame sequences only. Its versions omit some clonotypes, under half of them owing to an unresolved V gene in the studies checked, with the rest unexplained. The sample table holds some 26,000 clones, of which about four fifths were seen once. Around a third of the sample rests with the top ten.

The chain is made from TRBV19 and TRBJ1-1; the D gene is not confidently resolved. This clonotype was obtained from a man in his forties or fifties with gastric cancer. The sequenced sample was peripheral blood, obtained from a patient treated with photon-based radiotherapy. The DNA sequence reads TGTGCCAGTAGTGACAAGGTGGACACTGAAGCTTTCTTT. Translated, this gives CASSDKVDTEAFF.